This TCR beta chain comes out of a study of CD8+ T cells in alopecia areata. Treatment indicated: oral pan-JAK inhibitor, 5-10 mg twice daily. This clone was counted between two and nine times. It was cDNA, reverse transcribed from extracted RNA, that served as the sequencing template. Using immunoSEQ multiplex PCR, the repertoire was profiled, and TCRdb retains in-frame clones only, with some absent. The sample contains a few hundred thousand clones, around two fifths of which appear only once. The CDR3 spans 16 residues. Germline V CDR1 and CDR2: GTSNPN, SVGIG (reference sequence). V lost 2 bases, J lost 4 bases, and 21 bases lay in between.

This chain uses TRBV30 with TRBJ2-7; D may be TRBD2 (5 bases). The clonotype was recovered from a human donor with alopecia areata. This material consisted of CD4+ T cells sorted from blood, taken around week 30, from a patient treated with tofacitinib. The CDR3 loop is CAWSPPGGLGSYEQYF. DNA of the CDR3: TGTGCCTGGAGTCCCCCCGGCGGGCTGGGTAGTTACGAGCAGTACTTC.